The clone carrying this T cell receptor beta chain was picked up a small number of times. Its antigen is unidentified. The entry originates in a study of blood T cells in healthy people across ages. Broader study findings: PBMCs left unsorted prevented a conclusive naive versus antigen-experienced comparison.

Researchers isolated at least 6 million PBMCs per sample. A second about 7 to 12 cycle PCR used barcoded and J-beta primers. There were at least 3 million CDR3-containing paired-end reads obtained from each sample. One entry per CDR3 protein results from TCRdb running MiXCR on the 5' RACE reads. The data contain 950,000 to 1,200,000 distinct CDR3 sequences, around two fifths of them singletons. V lost 7 bases, J lost 4 bases, and 13 bases lay in between. This CDR3 comprises 14 residues. CDR1 and CDR2 (germline): ENHRY, SYGVKD. J is TRBJ2-2 and V is TRBV10-3, with D possibly TRBD2 on 7 matching bases. The TCR originated in a young man in good health. Material: blood. Here the CDR3 reads CAINAGATTGELFF. The CDR3 DNA follows: TGTGCCATCAATGCGGGGGCGACCACCGGGGAGCTGTTTTTT.